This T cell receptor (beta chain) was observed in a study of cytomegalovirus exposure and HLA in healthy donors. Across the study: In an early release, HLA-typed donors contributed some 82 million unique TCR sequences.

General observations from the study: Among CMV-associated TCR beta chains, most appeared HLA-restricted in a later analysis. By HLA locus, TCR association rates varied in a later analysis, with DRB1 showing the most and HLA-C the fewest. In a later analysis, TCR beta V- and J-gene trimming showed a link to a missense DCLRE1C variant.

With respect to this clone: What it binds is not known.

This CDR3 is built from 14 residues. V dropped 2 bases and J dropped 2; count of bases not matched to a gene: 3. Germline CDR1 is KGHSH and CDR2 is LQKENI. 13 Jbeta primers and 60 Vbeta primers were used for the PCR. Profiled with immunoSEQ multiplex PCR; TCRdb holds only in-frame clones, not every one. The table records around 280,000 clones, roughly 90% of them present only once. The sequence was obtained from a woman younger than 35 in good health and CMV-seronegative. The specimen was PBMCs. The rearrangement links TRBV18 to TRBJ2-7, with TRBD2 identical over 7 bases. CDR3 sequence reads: CASSPGLGTYEQYF. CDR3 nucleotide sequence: TGTGCCAGCTCACCAGGACTAGGGACCTACGAGCAGTACTTC.